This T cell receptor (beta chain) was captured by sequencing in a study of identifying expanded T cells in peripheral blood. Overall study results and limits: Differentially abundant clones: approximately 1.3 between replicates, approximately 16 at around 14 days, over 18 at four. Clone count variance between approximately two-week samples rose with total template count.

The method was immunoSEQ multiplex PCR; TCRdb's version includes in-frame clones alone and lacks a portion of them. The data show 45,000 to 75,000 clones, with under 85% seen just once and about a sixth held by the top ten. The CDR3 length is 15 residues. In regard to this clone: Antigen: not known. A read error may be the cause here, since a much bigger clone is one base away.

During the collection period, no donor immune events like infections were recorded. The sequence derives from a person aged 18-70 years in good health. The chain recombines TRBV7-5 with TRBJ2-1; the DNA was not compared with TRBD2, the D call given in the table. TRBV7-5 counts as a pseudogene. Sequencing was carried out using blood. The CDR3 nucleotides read TGTGCCAGCAGCTTCAACAGGACTAAGTACAATGAGCAGTTCTTC. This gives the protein CASSFNRTKYNEQFF.